This T cell receptor beta chain comes out of a study of blood T cell repertoires in COVID-19. Study context: The origin of the acute and convalescent COVID-19 samples was the United States, Italy and Spain.

The V gene lost 1 base and the J gene lost 3 bases, with 7 bases spanning the gap. This CDR3 comprises 13 residues. Germline V gene sequence: CDR1 SEHNR, CDR2 FQNEAQ (reference sequence). In the original processing: Reference gene primer amplification in the assay estimated nucleated cell counts. Clones were read by immunoSEQ multiplex PCR, and TCRdb kept only the in-frame ones, dropping some. V, J and clone size were drawn from that table, and D and trimming were deduced from the DNA. The repertoire holds around 270,000 clones, with less than 90% as singletons. The sequenced material came from peripheral blood. The chain recombines TRBV7-9 with TRBJ2-7, with D possibly matching TRBD1 (6 bases). The clonotype was recovered from a woman in her forties who had recovered from COVID-19. This CDR3 reads CASSLGQDYEQYF. CDR3 in DNA: TGTGCCAGCAGCTTAGGACAGGACTACGAGCAGTACTTC. The full variable domain, its missing parts supplied by reference TRBV7-9 and TRBJ2-7, is DTGVSQNPRHKITKRGQNVTFRCDPISEHNRLYWYRQTLGQGPEFLTYFQNEAQLEKSRLLSDRFSAERPKGSFSTLEIQRTEQGDSAMYLCASSLGQDYEQYFGPGTRLTVT.